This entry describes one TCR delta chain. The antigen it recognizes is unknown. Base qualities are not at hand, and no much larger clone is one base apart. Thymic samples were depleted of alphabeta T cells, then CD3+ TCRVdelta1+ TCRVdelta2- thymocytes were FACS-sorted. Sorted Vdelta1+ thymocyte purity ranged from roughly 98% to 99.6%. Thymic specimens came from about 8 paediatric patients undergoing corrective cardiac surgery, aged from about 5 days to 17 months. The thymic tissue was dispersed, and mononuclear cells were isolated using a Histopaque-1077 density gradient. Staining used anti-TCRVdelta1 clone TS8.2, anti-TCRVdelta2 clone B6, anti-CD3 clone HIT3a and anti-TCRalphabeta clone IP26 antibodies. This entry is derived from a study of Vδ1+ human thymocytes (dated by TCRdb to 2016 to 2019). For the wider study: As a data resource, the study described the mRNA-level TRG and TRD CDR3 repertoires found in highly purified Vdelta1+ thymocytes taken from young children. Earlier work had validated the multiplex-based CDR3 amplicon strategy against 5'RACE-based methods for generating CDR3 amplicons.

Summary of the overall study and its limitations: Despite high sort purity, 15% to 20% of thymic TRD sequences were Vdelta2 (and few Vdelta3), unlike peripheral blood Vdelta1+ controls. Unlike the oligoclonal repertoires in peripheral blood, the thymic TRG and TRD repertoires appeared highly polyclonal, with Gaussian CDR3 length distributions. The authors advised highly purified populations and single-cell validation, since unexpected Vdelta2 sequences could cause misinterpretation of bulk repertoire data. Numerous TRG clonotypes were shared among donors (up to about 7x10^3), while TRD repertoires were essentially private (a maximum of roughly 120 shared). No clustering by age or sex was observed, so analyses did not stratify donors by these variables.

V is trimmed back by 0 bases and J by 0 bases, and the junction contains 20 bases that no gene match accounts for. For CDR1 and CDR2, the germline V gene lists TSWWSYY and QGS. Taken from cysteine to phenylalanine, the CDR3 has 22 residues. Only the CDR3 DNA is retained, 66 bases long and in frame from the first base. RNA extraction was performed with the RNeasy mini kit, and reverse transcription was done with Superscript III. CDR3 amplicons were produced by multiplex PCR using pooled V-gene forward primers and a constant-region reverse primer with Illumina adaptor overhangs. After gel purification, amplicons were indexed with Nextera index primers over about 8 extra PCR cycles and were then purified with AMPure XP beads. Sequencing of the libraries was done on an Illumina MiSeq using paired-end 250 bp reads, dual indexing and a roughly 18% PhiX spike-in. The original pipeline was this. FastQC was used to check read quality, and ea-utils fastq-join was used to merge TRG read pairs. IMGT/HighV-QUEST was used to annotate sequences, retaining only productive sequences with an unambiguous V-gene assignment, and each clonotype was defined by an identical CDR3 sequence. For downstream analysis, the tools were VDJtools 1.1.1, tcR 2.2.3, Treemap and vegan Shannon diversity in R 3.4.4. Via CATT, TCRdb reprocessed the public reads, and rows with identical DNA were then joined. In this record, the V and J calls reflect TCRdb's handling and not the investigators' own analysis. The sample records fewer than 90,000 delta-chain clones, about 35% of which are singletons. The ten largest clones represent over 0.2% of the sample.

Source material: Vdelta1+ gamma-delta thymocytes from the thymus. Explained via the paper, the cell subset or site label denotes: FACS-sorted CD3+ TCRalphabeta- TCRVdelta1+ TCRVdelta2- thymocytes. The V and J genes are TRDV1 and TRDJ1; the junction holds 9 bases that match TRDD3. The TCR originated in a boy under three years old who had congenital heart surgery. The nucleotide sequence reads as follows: TGTGCTCTTGGGGAACTACGGACCACCTTTCCCTACTGGGGGAAGTACACCGATAAACTCATCTTT. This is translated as CALGELRTTFPYWGKYTDKLIF.